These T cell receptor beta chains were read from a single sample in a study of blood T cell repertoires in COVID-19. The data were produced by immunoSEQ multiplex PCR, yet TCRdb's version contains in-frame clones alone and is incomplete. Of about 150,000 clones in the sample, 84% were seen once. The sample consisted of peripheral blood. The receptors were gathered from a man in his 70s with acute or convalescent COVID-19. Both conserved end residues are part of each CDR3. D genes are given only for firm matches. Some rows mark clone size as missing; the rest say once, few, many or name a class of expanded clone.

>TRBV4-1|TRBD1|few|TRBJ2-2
TGCGCCAGCAGGCGGACAGGGACCGGGGAGCTGTTTTTT
CASRRTGTGELFF
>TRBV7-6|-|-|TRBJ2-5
TGTGCCAGCAGCCCTTCGGGGAGGACTGGGTACCAAGAGACCCAGTACTTC
CASSPSGRTGYQETQYF
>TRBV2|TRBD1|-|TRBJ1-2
TGTGCCAGCAGTGGAGGTTGGGACAGGGGGTCTTGGACCTTC
CASSGGWDRGSWTF
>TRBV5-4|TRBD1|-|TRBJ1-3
TGTGCCAGCAGCCTCACGGGGACAGGGGTTGGAAACACCATATATTTT
CASSLTGTGVGNTIYF
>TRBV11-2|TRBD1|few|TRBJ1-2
TGTGCCAGCAGCTTGGGACAGGGGTACTATGGCTACACCTTC
CASSLGQGYYGYTF
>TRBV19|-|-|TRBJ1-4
TGTGCCAGTGGTCGAGTTAATGAAAAACTGTTTTTT
CASGRVNEKLFF
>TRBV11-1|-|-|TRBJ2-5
TGTGCCAGCAGTCCCCGGGGTGAGACCCAGTACTTC
CASSPRGETQYF
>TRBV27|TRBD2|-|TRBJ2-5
TGTGCCAGCAGTCGGCGGGAGTATTTGGCGGAGACCCAGTACTTC
CASSRREYLAETQYF
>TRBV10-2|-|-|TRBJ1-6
TGCGCCAGCAGTGAGTTGGGAGTATCAACCTCACCCCTCCACTTT
CASSELGVSTSPLHF
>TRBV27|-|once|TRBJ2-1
TGTGCCAGCAAAGGGTCAGAGCGGTACAATGAGCAGTTCTTC
CASKGSERYNEQFF
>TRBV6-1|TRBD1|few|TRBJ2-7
TGTGCCAGCAGTGAATTTGGGGGACAGGGGCGCGAGCAGTACTTC
CASSEFGGQGREQYF